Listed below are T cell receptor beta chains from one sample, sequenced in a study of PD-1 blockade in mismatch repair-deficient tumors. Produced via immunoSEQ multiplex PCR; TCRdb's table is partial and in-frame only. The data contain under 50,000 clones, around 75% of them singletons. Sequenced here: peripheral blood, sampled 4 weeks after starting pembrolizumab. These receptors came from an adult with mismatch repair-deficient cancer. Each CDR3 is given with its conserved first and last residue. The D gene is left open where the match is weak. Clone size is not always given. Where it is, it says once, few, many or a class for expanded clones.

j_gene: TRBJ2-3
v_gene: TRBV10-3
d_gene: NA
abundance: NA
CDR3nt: TGTGCCATCAGTGAGGCGGTAGGAACAGATACGCAGTATTTT
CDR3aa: CAISEAVGTDTQYF

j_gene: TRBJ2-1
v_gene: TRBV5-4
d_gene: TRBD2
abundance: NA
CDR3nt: TGTGCCAGCAGCTTCAGGGACTACCACAATGAGCAGTTCTTC
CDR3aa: CASSFRDYHNEQFF

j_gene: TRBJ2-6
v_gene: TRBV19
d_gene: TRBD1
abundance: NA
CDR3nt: TGTGCCAGTAGTAACGGACAGGGGGCATATGGGGCCAACGTCCTGACTTTC
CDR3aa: CASSNGQGAYGANVLTF

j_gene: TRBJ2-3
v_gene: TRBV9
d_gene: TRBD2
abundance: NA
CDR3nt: TGTGCCAGCAGCGTTAGCGGGAGGGCTTCAGATACGCAGTATTTT
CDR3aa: CASSVSGRASDTQYF

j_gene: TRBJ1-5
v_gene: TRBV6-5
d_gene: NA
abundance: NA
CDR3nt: TGTGCCAGCAGTTACTCGATTCAGGGGATGCAGCCCCAGCATTTT
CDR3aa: CASSYSIQGMQPQHF

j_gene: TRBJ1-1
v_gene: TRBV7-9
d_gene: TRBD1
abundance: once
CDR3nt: TGTGCCGGGGGACAGGACACTGAAGCTTTCTTT
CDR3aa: CAGGQDTEAFF

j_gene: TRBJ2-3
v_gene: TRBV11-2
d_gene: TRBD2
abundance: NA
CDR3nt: TGTGCCAGCAGCCCGTCGTGGGCGGGAGAAGATACGCAGTATTTT
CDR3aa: CASSPSWAGEDTQYF

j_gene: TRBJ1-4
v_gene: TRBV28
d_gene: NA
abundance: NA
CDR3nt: TGTGCCAGCAGTGCCGTCGGGCAGAACAATGAAAAACTGTTTTTT
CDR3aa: CASSAVGQNNEKLFF

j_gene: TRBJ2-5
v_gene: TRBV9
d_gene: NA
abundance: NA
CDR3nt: TGTGCCAGCAGCGACAACCTTGGGACGGCCCAAGAGACCCAGTACTTC
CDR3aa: CASSDNLGTAQETQYF

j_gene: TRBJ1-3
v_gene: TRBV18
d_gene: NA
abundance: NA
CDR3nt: TGTGCCAGCTCACCATCTGGAAACACCATATATTTT
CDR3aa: CASSPSGNTIYF

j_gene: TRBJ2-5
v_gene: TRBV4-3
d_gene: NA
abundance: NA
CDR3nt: TGCGCCAGCAGCCAAGATTGGGATAGTCGGACCCAGTACTTC
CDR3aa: CASSQDWDSRTQYF

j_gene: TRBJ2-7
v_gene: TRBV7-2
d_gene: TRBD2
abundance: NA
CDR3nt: TGTGCCAGCAGCTATCCCAAGGACAGGGGGACTAGCGGGTCCTACGAGCAGTACTTC
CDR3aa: CASSYPKDRGTSGSYEQYF

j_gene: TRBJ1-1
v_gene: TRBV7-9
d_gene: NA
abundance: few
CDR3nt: TGTGCCAGCAGCCCAGGTGCAAGTAGCACTGAAGCTTTCTTT
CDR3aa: CASSPGASSTEAFF

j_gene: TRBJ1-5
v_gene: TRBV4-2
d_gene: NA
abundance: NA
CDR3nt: TGTGCCAGCAGCCACCATGCCTCCAATCAGCCCCAGCATTTT
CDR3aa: CASSHHASNQPQHF

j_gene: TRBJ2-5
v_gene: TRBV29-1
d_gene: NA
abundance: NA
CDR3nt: TGCAGCTTCTGGGGGGCGGGGGTCGAAGAGACCCAGTACTTC
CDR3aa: CSFWGAGVEETQYF

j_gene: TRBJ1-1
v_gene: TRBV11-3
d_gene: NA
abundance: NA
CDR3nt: TGTGCCAGCAGCTTAATGGTAGCGAACACTGAAGCTTTCTTT
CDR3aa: CASSLMVANTEAFF

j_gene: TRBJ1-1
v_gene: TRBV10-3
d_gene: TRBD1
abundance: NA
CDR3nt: TGTGCCATCAAGACCGGGACAGAAAGGAACACTGAAGCTTTCTTT
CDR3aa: CAIKTGTERNTEAFF

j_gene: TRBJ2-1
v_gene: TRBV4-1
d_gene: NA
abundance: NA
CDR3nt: TGCGCCAGCACCCTGCTTATCACTGACAGCAATGAGCAGTTCTTC
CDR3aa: CASTLLITDSNEQFF

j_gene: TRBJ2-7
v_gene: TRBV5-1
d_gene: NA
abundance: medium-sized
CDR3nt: TGCGCCAGCAGCTACACTTACAGCGAATCGGCCTACGAGCAGTACTTC
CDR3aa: CASSYTYSESAYEQYF

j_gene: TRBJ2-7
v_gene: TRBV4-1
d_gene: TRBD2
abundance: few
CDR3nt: TGCGCCAGCAGCCCGGAGGGAGGGCCCAACGAGCAGTACTTC
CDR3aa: CASSPEGGPNEQYF

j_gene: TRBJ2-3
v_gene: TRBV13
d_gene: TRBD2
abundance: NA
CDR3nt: TGTGCCAGCAGCTCGGGCCTAGCGGGAGGATTAGCAGATACGCAGTATTTT
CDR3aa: CASSSGLAGGLADTQYF

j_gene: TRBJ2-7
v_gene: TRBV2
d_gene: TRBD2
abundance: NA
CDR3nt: TGTGCCAGCAGTGATCCGCGGGAGGGCCTCTACGAGCAGTACTTC
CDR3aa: CASSDPREGLYEQYF

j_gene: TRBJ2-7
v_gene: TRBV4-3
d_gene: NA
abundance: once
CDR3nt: TGCGCCAGCAGCCAAGATATCCCCTTAGGGTCAGGGTCCTCCTACGAGCAGTACTTC
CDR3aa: CASSQDIPLGSGSSYEQYF

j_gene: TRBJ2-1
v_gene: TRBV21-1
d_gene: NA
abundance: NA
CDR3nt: TGTGCCAGCAGCAAAGGGTCCGAGCAGTTCTTC
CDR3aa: CASSKGSEQFF

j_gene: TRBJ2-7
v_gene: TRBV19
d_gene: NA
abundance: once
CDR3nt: TGTGCCAGTAGTATTGGACGGGGGCCCTACGAGCAGTACTTC
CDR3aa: CASSIGRGPYEQYF